The 18 T cell receptor beta chains listed next were all sequenced from one sample in a study of follicular helper T cells after annual influenza vaccination. The time point: 2013-2014 season, 7 days after vaccination. TCRdb keeps only in-frame clones here, not all; method: immunoSEQ multiplex PCR. The profile shows about 5,100 clones, approximately 89% of them singletons. Sequencing was performed on CXCR5+ CD38- circulating T follicular helper cells from blood, taken 7 days after influenza vaccination. The sample's subset: circulating Tfh, non-naive CD4+CXCR5+PD-1+ (ICOS+CD38+ or ICOS-CD38-). These receptors originate from an adult who received the influenza vaccine.

In its sample, this clone was seen once. The chain uses TRBV18 and TRBJ1-1; D is unresolved. The CDR3 has 13 residues. V was clipped by 3 bases and J by 0 bases, with 5 bases between them. The V gene's germline CDR1 is KGHSH and CDR2 LQKENI. The CDR3 DNA is TGTGCCAGCTCACCCAATCTGAACACTGAAGCTTTCTTT. The encoded protein is CASSPNLNTEAFF.

The chain recombines TRBV5-6 with TRBJ1-1; a possible D gene is TRBD1 (5 bases). From germline, CDR1 is SGHDT and CDR2 YYEEEE. The germline V and J ends were trimmed by 2 bases and 4 bases, with 12 bases remaining between them. The CDR3 is made up of 14 amino acids. CDR3 coding DNA: TGTGCCAGCAGCTTTCCGGGGCGGGGCACTGAAGCTTTCTTT. This sequence encodes CASSFPGRGTEAFF.

This clone was found once. DNA of the CDR3: TGTGCCAGCTCACCAGGGGGACAGGGGAATCAGCCCCAGCATTTT. This gives the protein CASSPGGQGNQPQHF. The genes are TRBV18 and TRBJ1-5; 10 bases match TRBD1. Per germline, CDR1 KGHSH and CDR2 LQKENI. Unmatched junction bases numbered 2, after V lost 2 bases and J lost 4 bases. The CDR3 totals 15 residues.

This rearrangement joins TRBV18 to TRBJ1-1; 7 nucleotides agree with TRBD1. With 6 bases clipped from V and 6 bases from J, the junction kept 10 bases outside the gene matches. CDR3 length: 14 residues. The germline V gene has CDR1 KGHSH and CDR2 LQKENI. The CDR3, as DNA: TGTGCCAGCTCGCCCGGGACAGACACTGCTGAAGCTTTCTTT. Its protein is CASSPGTDTAEAFF.

The chain links TRBV28 to TRBJ1-1; no clear D gene. The CDR3 covers 12 residues. Germline CDR1 reads MDHEN; CDR2 reads SYDVKM. Trimming pared 4 bases from V and 11 bases from J, leaving 14 bases between. Written as DNA, the CDR3 is TGTGCCAGCAGTTCCCAACTTGGGCGCGCTTTCTTT. This gives the protein CASSSQLGRAFF.

The sample holds a few counts of this clone. The chain employs TRBV19 and TRBJ2-3; 9 bases match TRBD2. Germline V gene data show CDR1 as LNHDA and CDR2 as SQIVND (reference sequence). The CDR3 covers 16 residues. The V gene end was trimmed by 5 bases and the J gene end by 5 bases; junction bases not matched to a gene: 11. In DNA, the CDR3 is TGTGCCAGTAGTGACGCGGGAGGGAGCTTGAGAGATACGCAGTATTTT. This translates into CASSDAGGSLRDTQYF.

The chain uses TRBV19 and TRBJ2-4, with 10 nucleotides matching TRBD1. Germline-derived CDR1 and CDR2 are LNHDA and SQIVND (reference sequence). V shed 6 bases, J shed 6 bases, and the junction held 8 bases outside the gene matches. This CDR3 spans 15 amino acids. CDR3 DNA: TGTGCCAGTAGGCCCGGGACAGGGGACGGAAACATTCAGTACTTC. Its translation is CASRPGTGDGNIQYF. Full variable domain (remainder filled in from reference TRBV19 and TRBJ2-4): DGGITQSPKYLFRKEGQNVTLSCEQNLNHDAMYWYRQDPGQGLRLIYYSQIVNDFQKGDIAEGYSVSREKKESFPLTVTSAQKNPTAFYLCASRPGTGDGNIQYFGAGTRLSVL.

The chain employs TRBV5-1 and TRBJ2-5; TRBD1 matches at 7 bases. The germline V gene has CDR1 SGHRS and CDR2 YFSETQ. After removal of 4 bases from V and 2 bases from J, the junction contained 11 bases not matched to a gene. The CDR3 is made up of 16 amino acids. The CDR3 DNA reads as TGCGCCAGCAGCCTTACAGGGGCCCTGAATCAAGAGACCCAGTACTTC. It translates to CASSLTGALNQETQYF.

This chain connects TRBV6-5 to TRBJ2-1, with TRBD2 as a possible D gene (5 bases). The CDR3 consists of 14 residues. The germline gives CDR1 MNHEY, CDR2 SVGAGI. V gave up 6 bases and J gave up 4 bases, with 13 bases separating them. The CDR3 reads CASSDYRLYNEQFF. CDR3 sequence (DNA): TGTGCCAGCAGCGACTACCGCCTTTACAATGAGCAGTTCTTC.

The V call is TRBV30, the J call TRBJ2-2, with 7 bases aligning to TRBD2. The CDR3 has 15 amino acids. CDR1 is GTSNPN, CDR2 SVGIG, per germline (reference sequence). The V segment lost 1 base and the J segment 6 bases; nucleotides outside the gene matches: 8. CDR3 DNA: TGTGCCTGGAGTGGGGGGAGGGTAAGCGCCGGGGAGCTGTTTTTT. It translates to CAWSGGRVSAGELFF. The whole variable domain, remainder taken from reference TRBV30 and TRBJ2-2, is SQTIHQWPATLVQPVGSPLSLECTVEGTSNPNLYWYRQAAGRGLQLLFYSVGIGQISSEVPQNLSASRPQDRQFILSSKKLLLSDSGFYLCAWSGGRVSAGELFFGEGSRLTVL.

V is TRBV7-6 and J is TRBJ1-2; D is perhaps TRBD1 (5 bases). The CDR3 has 15 amino acids. Germline CDR1 SGHVS, CDR2 FNYEAQ. Trimming left V 5 bases short and J 7 bases short, with 20 bases between. CDR3 coding DNA: TGTGCCAGCAGCCTCGAGGCAGGGCGAAGTGGTGGCTACACCTTC. This sequence encodes CASSLEAGRSGGYTF.

The chain carries TRBV6-1 and TRBJ1-5; 8 bases are a match to TRBD1. Trimming removed 6 bases from V and 3 bases from J; junction bases left unmatched: 7. Per germline, CDR1 MNHNS and CDR2 SASEGT. This CDR3 comprises 15 residues. The CDR3 loop reads CASRGDRGDNQPQHF. The CDR3, as DNA: TGTGCCAGCAGGGGAGACAGGGGAGACAATCAGCCCCAGCATTTT.

The chain is built from TRBV4-2 and TRBJ2-3, with 9 bases that match TRBD1. This CDR3 spans 17 amino acids. The J segment lost 6 bases and the V segment lost 1 base, leaving 11 bases of the junction unmatched. Germline CDR1 and CDR2: LGHNA and YNFKEQ. The CDR3 DNA reads as TGTGCCAGCAGCCAAGGGGACTGGGACAGGGCGTCGGATACGCAGTATTTT. Its translation: CASSQGDWDRASDTQYF.

This clone was recorded a few times. This chain connects TRBV14 to TRBJ1-6; D is unresolved. Germline values: CDR1 SGHDN, CDR2 FVKESK. The CDR3 runs to 12 residues. With 6 bases removed from V and 6 bases from J, the gap between germline ends came to 6 bases. The CDR3 protein is CASSHSNSPLHF. DNA for the CDR3: TGTGCCAGCAGTCACAGTAATTCACCCCTCCACTTT.

The chain carries TRBV7-2 and TRBJ2-3; 8 nucleotides align to TRBD2. The CDR3 loop spans 18 amino acids. The junction had 14 bases not matched to a gene; V was cut back by 6 bases and J by 0 bases. From germline, CDR1 is SGHTA and CDR2 FQGNSA. For the CDR3, the DNA is TGTGCCAGCAGGGGGGGCCAGGTAGCGGGGCTTAGCACAGATACGCAGTATTTT. As protein: CASRGGQVAGLSTDTQYF.

The chain recombines TRBV11-2 with TRBJ2-3, with D possibly matching TRBD2 (5 bases). The CDR3 has 14 amino acids. The V gene's germline CDR1 is SGHAT and CDR2 FQNNGV. Trimming left V 1 base short and J 0 bases short, with 5 bases between. The CDR3 here is CASSLGGSTDTQYF. In nucleotides, the CDR3 is TGTGCCAGCAGCTTAGGCGGGAGCACAGATACGCAGTATTTT.

Concerning this clone itself: One end of the junction fails to match germline, which may point to a read error. The chain uses TRBV7-3 and TRBJ1-2, with D perhaps TRBD1 (6 bases). The CDR3 length is 16 residues. Per the germline V gene, CDR1 is SGHTA and CDR2 is FQGTGA. CDR3 bases: TGTGCCAGCAGTTTAACCGGGACACCGAGGAACTATGGCTACACCTTC. It translates to CASSLTGTPRNYGYTF.

V usage is TRBV5-1 and J usage is TRBJ2-5; tentative D call: TRBD2 (5 bases). The CDR3 has 16 amino acids. Germline V lookup: CDR1 SGHRS, CDR2 YFSETQ. V shed 0 bases and J shed 1 base, with 13 bases lying between them. CDR3: CASSLDPGGSQETQYF. The CDR3 coding sequence is TGCGCCAGCAGCTTGGACCCCGGTGGGAGCCAAGAGACCCAGTACTTC.